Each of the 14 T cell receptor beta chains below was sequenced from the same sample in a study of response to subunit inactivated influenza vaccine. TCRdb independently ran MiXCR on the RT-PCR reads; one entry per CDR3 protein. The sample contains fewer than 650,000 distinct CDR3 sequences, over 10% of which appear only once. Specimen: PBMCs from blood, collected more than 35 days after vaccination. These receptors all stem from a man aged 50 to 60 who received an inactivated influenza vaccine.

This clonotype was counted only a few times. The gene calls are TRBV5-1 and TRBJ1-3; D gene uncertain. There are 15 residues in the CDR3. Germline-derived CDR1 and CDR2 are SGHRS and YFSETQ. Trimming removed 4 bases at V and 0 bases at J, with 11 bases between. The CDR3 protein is CASSVDGRSGNTIYF. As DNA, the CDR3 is TGCGCCAGCAGCGTGGACGGACGCTCTGGAAACACCATATATTTT.

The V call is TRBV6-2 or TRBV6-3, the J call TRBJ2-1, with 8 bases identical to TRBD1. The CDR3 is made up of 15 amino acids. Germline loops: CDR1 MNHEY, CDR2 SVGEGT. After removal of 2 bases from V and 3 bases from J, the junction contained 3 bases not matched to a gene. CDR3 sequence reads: CASSYGTGGYNEQFF. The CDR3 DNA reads TGTGCCAGCAGTTACGGTACAGGGGGCTACAATGAGCAGTTCTTC.

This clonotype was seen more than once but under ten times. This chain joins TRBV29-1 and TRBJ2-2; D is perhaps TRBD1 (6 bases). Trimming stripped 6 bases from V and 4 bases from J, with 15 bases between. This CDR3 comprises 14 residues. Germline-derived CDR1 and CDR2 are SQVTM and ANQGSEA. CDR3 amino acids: CSVGTPRGTGELFF. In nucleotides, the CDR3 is TGCAGCGTCGGGACACCTCGCGGCACCGGGGAGCTGTTTTTT.

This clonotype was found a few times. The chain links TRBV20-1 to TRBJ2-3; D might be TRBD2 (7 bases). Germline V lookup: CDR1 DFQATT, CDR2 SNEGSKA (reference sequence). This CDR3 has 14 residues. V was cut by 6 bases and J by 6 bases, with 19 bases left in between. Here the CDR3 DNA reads TGCAGTGCGGCGGGGGCGGGATGGGGGGATACGCAGTATTTT. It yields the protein CSAAGAGWGDTQYF.

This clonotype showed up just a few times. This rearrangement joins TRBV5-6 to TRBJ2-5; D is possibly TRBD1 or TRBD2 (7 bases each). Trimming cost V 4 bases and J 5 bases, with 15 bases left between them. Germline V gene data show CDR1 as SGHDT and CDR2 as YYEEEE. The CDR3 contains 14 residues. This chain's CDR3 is CASSRAGQWETQYF. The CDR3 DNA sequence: TGTGCCAGCAGCAGAGCGGGACAGTGGGAGACCCAGTACTTC.

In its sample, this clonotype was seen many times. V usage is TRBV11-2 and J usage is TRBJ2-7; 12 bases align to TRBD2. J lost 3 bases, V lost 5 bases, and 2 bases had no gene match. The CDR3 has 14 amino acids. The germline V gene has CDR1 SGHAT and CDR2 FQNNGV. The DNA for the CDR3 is TGTGCCAGCAGCCCACTAGCGGGAGGCTACGAGCAGTACTTC. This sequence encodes CASSPLAGGYEQYF. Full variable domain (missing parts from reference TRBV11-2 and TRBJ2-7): EAGVAQSPRYKIIEKRQSVAFWCNPISGHATLYWYQQILGQGPKLLIQFQNNGVVDDSQLPKDRFSAERLKGVDSTLKIQPAKLEDSAVYLCASSPLAGGYEQYFGPGTRLTVT.

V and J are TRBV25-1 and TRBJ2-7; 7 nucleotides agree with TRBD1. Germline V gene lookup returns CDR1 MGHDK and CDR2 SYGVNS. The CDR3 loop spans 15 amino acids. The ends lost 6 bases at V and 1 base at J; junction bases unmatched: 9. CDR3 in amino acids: CASRSDRDRSYEQYF. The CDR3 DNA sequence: TGTGCCAGCAGATCTGACAGGGATAGATCCTACGAGCAGTACTTC.

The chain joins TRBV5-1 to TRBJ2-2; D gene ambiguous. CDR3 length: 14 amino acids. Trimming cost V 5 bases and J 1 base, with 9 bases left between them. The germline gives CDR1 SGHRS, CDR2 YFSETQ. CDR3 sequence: CASSGSQNTGELFF. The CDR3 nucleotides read TGCGCCAGCAGTGGAAGTCAGAACACCGGGGAGCTGTTTTTT.

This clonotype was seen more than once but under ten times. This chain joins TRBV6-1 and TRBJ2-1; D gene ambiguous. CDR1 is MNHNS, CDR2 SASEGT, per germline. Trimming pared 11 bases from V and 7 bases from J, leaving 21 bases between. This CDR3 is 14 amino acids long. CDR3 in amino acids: CASKTPTLLNEQFF. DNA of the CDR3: TGTGCCTCCAAGACCCCGACCCTTTTGAATGAGCAGTTCTTC.

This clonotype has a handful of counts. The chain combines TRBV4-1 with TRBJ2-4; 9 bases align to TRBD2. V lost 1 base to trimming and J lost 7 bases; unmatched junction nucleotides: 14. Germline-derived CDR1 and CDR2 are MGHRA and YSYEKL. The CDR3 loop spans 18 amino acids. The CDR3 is CASSQGELAGFRGNIQYF. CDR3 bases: TGCGCCAGCAGCCAAGGGGAGCTAGCGGGGTTTCGGGGGAACATTCAGTACTTC.

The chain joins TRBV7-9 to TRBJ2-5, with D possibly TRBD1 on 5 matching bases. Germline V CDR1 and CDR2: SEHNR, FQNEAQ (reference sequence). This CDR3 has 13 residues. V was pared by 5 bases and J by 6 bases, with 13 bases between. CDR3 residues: CASSQQVSKTQYF. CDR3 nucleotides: TGTGCCAGCAGCCAACAGGTGTCGAAGACCCAGTACTTC.

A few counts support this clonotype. The CDR3 nucleotides read TGTGCCAGCAGCTTAGCCCAGGCAACCGGGGAGCTGTTTTTT. Amino acid sequence: CASSLAQATGELFF. The genes are TRBV7-3 and TRBJ2-2; unclear D gene. The CDR3 is 14 residues long. CDR1 SGHTA and CDR2 FQGTGA come from the germline V gene. The germline V and J ends were trimmed by 2 bases and 5 bases, with 9 bases remaining between them.

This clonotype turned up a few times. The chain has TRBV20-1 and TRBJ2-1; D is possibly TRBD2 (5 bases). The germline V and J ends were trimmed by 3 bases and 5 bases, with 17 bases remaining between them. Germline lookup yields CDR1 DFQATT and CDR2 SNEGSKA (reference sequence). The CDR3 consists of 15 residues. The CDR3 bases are TGCAGTGCTAGTCTGGAGGACTTCCCTAACAATGAGCAGTTCTTC. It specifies CSASLEDFPNNEQFF.

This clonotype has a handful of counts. The CDR3 DNA reads TGTGCCAGCAGCGTAGAGATAGGGATGGACGAGCAGTACTTC. Amino acids: CASSVEIGMDEQYF. The rearrangement joins TRBV9 to TRBJ2-7; D is uncertain. Germline lookup yields CDR1 SGDLS and CDR2 YYNGEE. The CDR3 totals 14 residues. V lost 0 bases to trimming and J lost 5 bases, with 12 bases between them.